The T cell receptor (beta chain) described here comes from a study of blood T cell repertoires in COVID-19 (dated by TCRdb to 2020 to 2022). In terms of the full investigation: Samples covering the acute and convalescent phases of COVID-19 were provided by collaborators in the United States, Italy and Spain. Where available, HLA class I and class II types were taken from metadata supplied by the sample provider and were not determined by assay-based typing. A de-identified subject ID, COVID-19 status, age in years and sex were almost always included in the sample metadata. Deeply sampled blood TCRbeta repertoires from subjects exposed to, actively infected with, or recovered from COVID-19 were included in the dataset. Samples came from the ongoing ImmuneRACE study (first 160 participants) plus 1,254 subjects from 6 global collaborators. The repertoires were released in a freely available public database intended as a resource for research on the immune response to SARS-CoV-2. The material from the prospective study consisted of cDNA or gDNA derived from T cells, B-cell-depleted T cells, or PBMCs. Overall results and qualifications from the work: How much clinical and demographic metadata was included differed by source and by participant, and the metadata was provided uncurated.

As encoded in the germline V gene, CDR1 is ENHRY while CDR2 is SYGVKD. V has 2 bases trimmed and J has 2 bases trimmed; junction bases matching no gene number 8. The CDR3 goes from the cysteine to the phenylalanine over 16 residues. Only CDR3 DNA remains: 48 bases, in frame from the first base. The immunoSEQ Assay, a bias-controlled multiplex PCR, was used to amplify TCRbeta CDR3 regions from genomic DNA. Concerning the study's data processing: The number of nucleated cells in each sample was estimated from the amplification of reference gene primers within the assay. To quantify the absolute abundance of each unique TCRbeta CDR3 rearrangement, sequence reads were collapsed and filtered. Productive Simpson clonality was computed per sample as the square root of Simpson's diversity index over productive rearrangements. Here the immuneACCESS table is served through TCRdb, limited to in-frame sequences with V and J called. Missing clones are a known gap in these copies; in checked studies unresolved V genes cover under half, and the rest lacks a known reason. Clone size and V and J calls were adopted from that table, with D and trimming inferred from the DNA. The sample includes roughly 220,000 clones, with 70% to 85% observed a single time. The top ten constitute 15% of the sample.

Enrolling through a virtual design, the prospective study's participants ranged in age from roughly 18 to 95 years and lived across some 22 United States geographic areas. In the prospective study, cohorts were assigned on the basis of participant-reported clinical history obtained from a screening survey and a study questionnaire. For ImmuneRACE Cohort 3, a participant was defined as recovered based on two consecutive negative NP/OP PCR tests, clearance by a healthcare professional, or resolution of symptoms. In the prospective study, mobile phlebotomists collected whole blood, serum and a nasopharyngeal or oropharyngeal swab from each participant. Additional blood draws and questionnaires over an approximately two-month period could optionally be provided by prospective study participants. Blood samples from the prospective study were shipped frozen or at room temperature prior to DNA extraction.

Concerning this clone itself: It has no known antigen specificity. No base qualities exist here, and no much larger clone lies one base off it.

Sequenced: PBMCs or T cells enriched from blood (not recorded which). Recombination linked TRBV10-3 to TRBJ2-5, with 7 middle bases fitting TRBD1. The receptor's source is a man aged 35 to 55 who had recovered from COVID-19. The DNA sequence is as follows: TGTGCCATCAGTGAGGGCAGGGGGTTATGGCAAGAGACCCAGTACTTC. It is translated as CAISEGRGLWQETQYF.